This TCR beta chain was recovered during a study of human T cells and chemical hapten exposure. Study in general: Variability of per-sample TCR yields stemmed mainly from small differences in pooled library volume.

Total RNA extraction was carried out from unfractionated whole blood. One entry per CDR3 protein results from TCRdb running MiXCR on the 5' RACE reads. The table includes approximately 80,000 distinct CDR3 sequences, 15% to 20% detected once. This CDR3 has 13 amino acids. CDR1 SQVTM and CDR2 ANQGSEA come from the germline V gene. V dropped 7 bases and J dropped 2 bases, with 14 bases sitting between them. This clonotype was observed a handful of times. This clonotype was obtained from a female donor in good health. This chain links TRBV29-1 with TRBJ2-5; tentative D call: TRBD2 (7 bases). The CDR3 spells CSGLGGAQETQYF. The CDR3 coding sequence is TGCAGCGGTTTGGGGGGGGCACAAGAGACCCAGTACTTC.